Detailed here is one T cell receptor (beta chain). The source of the sample is a study of blood T cell repertoires in COVID-19. The wider study: Collection of acute and convalescent COVID-19 samples took place in the United States, Italy and Spain.

The age range of participants was about 18 to 100 years, with residence in about 25 US areas. How the authors handled the data: Amplification from reference gene primers served as the basis for estimated nucleated cell counts. Data came from immunoSEQ multiplex PCR; TCRdb stores just in-frame clones and leaves some out. That table gives V, J and clone size, and the DNA gave D and trimming. This table has a few hundred thousand clones, 88% appearing once. The CDR3 totals 15 residues. The germline gives CDR1 MGHDK, CDR2 SYGVNS. V was cut by 6 bases and J by 0 bases, with 12 bases left in between. The sequencing sample was made of PBMCs or T cells enriched from blood (not recorded which). The V and J genes are TRBV25-1 and TRBJ2-4; D is unclear. The clonotype was recovered from a woman aged 55-70 years in a cohort exposed to, infected with or recovered from COVID-19 (not recorded which). The CDR3, as DNA: TGTGCCAGCAGCCCGAATCGGGTAGCCAAAAACATTCAGTACTTC. Amino acids: CASSPNRVAKNIQYF.